This entry lists 15 T cell receptor beta chains sequenced from one sample in a study of cytomegalovirus exposure and HLA in healthy donors. It was with 60 Vbeta and 13 Jbeta primers that the PCR ran. Data came from immunoSEQ multiplex PCR; TCRdb stores just in-frame clones and leaves some out. Of about 100,000 clones listed, about 80% are singletons. Sequenced input: PBMCs. Receptors were obtained from a woman in her sixties in good health and CMV-seronegative.

The chain combines TRBV4-1 with TRBJ2-5; D is undetermined. The CDR3 is made up of 14 amino acids. CDR1 is MGHRA, CDR2 YSYEKL, per germline. V was clipped by 2 bases and J by 1 base, with 8 bases between them. The DNA for the CDR3 is TGCGCCAGCAGCCAACGACAAATCCAAGAGACCCAGTACTTC. Its translation is CASSQRQIQETQYF.

This sequence joins TRBV11-2 and TRBJ2-7, with 12 nucleotides matching TRBD2. Germline CDR1 is SGHAT and CDR2 is FQNNGV. The CDR3 has 15 amino acids. J lost 2 bases, V lost 4 bases, and 3 bases had no gene match. The CDR3 nucleotides are TGTGCCAGCAGCTCCCGACTAGCGGGAGCCTACGAGCAGTACTTC. The encoded protein is CASSSRLAGAYEQYF.

This clone was picked up one time. J is TRBJ2-2 and V is TRBV7-9; no clear D gene. Germline CDR1 and CDR2: SEHNR and FQNEAQ (reference sequence). The CDR3 is 14 amino acids. Trimming shortened V by 0 bases and J by 1 base, and 3 bases separated the two germline ends. CDR3 nucleotides: TGTGCCAGCAGCTTAGCCCTGAACACCGGGGAGCTGTTTTTT. It specifies CASSLALNTGELFF. The full variable domain, its missing parts supplied by reference TRBV7-9 and TRBJ2-2, is DTGVSQNPRHKITKRGQNVTFRCDPISEHNRLYWYRQTLGQGPEFLTYFQNEAQLEKSRLLSDRFSAERPKGSFSTLEIQRTEQGDSAMYLCASSLALNTGELFFGEGSRLTVL.

The V gene is TRBV5-6, the J gene TRBJ2-5; 9 nucleotides align to TRBD1. V gave up 2 bases and J gave up 6 bases; unmatched junction bases: 8. The CDR3 sequence is 15 residues long. Germline CDR1 SGHDT, CDR2 YYEEEE. CDR3 loop: CASSFGTGGWKTQYF. Here the CDR3 DNA reads TGTGCCAGCAGCTTTGGAACAGGGGGCTGGAAGACCCAGTACTTC.

This chain links TRBV9 with TRBJ1-1; D unresolved. Germline CDR1 is SGDLS and CDR2 is YYNGEE. The V end lost 4 bases, the J end lost 3 bases, and 16 bases lay between the germline ends. The CDR3 is made up of 15 amino acids. The CDR3 sequence: CASSPPRGGYTEAFF. The CDR3 nucleotides read TGTGCCAGCAGCCCCCCCCGGGGAGGGTACACTGAAGCTTTCTTT.

This clone came up once. The chain links TRBV2 to TRBJ2-7; weak D call: TRBD1 (6 bases). This CDR3 is 13 amino acids long. Germline CDR1 reads SNHLY; CDR2 reads FYNNEI. Trimming took off 5 bases at V and 2 bases at J, with 10 bases between the two ends. The CDR3 nucleotides are TGTGCCAGCAGTCCGCGACAGGCCTACGAGCAGTACTTC. Amino acids: CASSPRQAYEQYF.

The chain couples TRBV5-6 to TRBJ2-1; 10 nucleotides align to TRBD1. The CDR3 covers 17 residues. Unmatched junction bases numbered 12, after V lost 1 base and J lost 8 bases. Germline assignment: CDR1 SGHDT and CDR2 YYEEEE. The CDR3 DNA is TGTGCCAGCAGCTTGAAGCTTTTGGGACAGGGGAGAGATGAGCAGTTCTTC. It codes for CASSLKLLGQGRDEQFF. Filled out from reference TRBV5-6 and TRBJ2-1, the complete variable domain reads DAGVTQSPTHLIKTRGQQVTLRCSPKSGHDTVSWYQQALGQGPQFIFQYYEEEERQRGNFPDRFSGHQFPNYSSELNVNALLLGDSALYLCASSLKLLGQGRDEQFFGPGTRLTVL.

The chain carries TRBV5-1 and TRBJ2-7; 7 bases are shared with TRBD2. V shed 4 bases and J 2 bases; nucleotides not matched to a gene: 6. The CDR3 is 14 residues long. Germline V gives CDR1 SGHRS, CDR2 YFSETQ. CDR3 sequence (DNA): TGCGCCAGCAGCAGGGAGGGACTAACCTACGAGCAGTACTTC. Translation gives CASSREGLTYEQYF. The full variable domain, in which reference TRBV5-1 and TRBJ2-7 provide the parts outside the CDR3, is KAGVTQTPRYLIKTRGQQVTLSCSPISGHRSVSWYQQTPGQGLQFLFEYFSETQRNKGNFPGRFSGRQFSNSRSEMNVSTLELGDSALYLCASSREGLTYEQYFGPGTRLTVT.

J is TRBJ2-1 and V is TRBV29-1; a weak D match, TRBD2 (5 bases). With 8 bases removed from V and 4 bases from J, the gap between germline ends came to 15 bases. CDR3 length: 13 amino acids. The germline V gene encodes CDR1 SQVTM and CDR2 ANQGSEA. CDR3 nucleotides: TGCAGCTCTCAACTCGGGAATTACAATGAGCAGTTCTTC. It encodes CSSQLGNYNEQFF.

This chain links TRBV29-1 with TRBJ2-2; possible D gene TRBD2, 6 bases. The germline V and J ends were trimmed by 5 bases and 6 bases, with 25 bases remaining between them. The CDR3 consists of 17 residues. The germline V gene has CDR1 SQVTM and CDR2 ANQGSEA. CDR3 sequence: CSVSVVSRRGNSGELFF. The CDR3 coding sequence is TGCAGCGTTAGTGTGGTATCCCGGCGGGGAAATTCCGGGGAGCTGTTTTTT.

The V gene is TRBV25-1, the J gene TRBJ2-1, with 14 bases matching TRBD2. This CDR3 has 16 residues. In germline, CDR1 is MGHDK, CDR2 SYGVNS. V dropped 4 bases and J dropped 9; count of bases not matched to a gene: 8. CDR3 sequence (DNA): TGTGCCAGCAGTGCTTACGGGACTAGCGGGAGAGCTGAGCAGTTCTTC. This encodes CASSAYGTSGRAEQFF.

In its sample, this clone was seen a few times. This sequence joins TRBV11-2 and TRBJ1-1, with TRBD1 matching 7 bases. There are 13 residues in the CDR3. Germline CDR1 SGHAT, CDR2 FQNNGV. V lost 2 bases to trimming and J lost 9 bases; unmatched junction nucleotides: 6. The CDR3 loop is CASSLLGQLQAFF. The CDR3 DNA is TGTGCCAGCAGCTTACTGGGACAGTTGCAAGCTTTCTTT.

The V and J genes are TRBV4-1 and TRBJ1-4; perhaps TRBD1 as D (5 bases). The germline V gene encodes CDR1 MGHRA and CDR2 YSYEKL. The CDR3 sequence is 15 residues long. Trimming stripped 0 bases from V and 6 bases from J, with 11 bases between. The CDR3 nucleotides are TGCGCCAGCAGCCAAGAACGGGGAGGGGATGAAAAACTGTTTTTT. Protein sequence: CASSQERGGDEKLFF.

The chain uses TRBV6-1 and TRBJ1-1; D unresolved. Germline values: CDR1 MNHNS, CDR2 SASEGT. With 3 bases removed from V and 7 bases from J, the gap between germline ends came to 12 bases. The CDR3 is 13 amino acids. The CDR3 DNA reads as TGTGCCAGCAGTGACTTTGAGGGAAATGAAGCTTTCTTT. Protein: CASSDFEGNEAFF.

V and J are TRBV4-1 and TRBJ2-4, with a tentative D call TRBD1 (6 bases). Germline CDR1 is MGHRA and CDR2 is YSYEKL. The CDR3 extends over 18 amino acids. Trimming left V 0 bases short and J 1 base short, with 16 bases between. The CDR3 here is CASSQEEGGLRAKNIQYF. For the CDR3, the DNA is TGCGCCAGCAGCCAAGAGGAAGGGGGTTTGCGGGCCAAAAACATTCAGTACTTC.